This T cell receptor (beta chain) emerged from a study of cytomegalovirus exposure and HLA in healthy donors. Study outcomes and limitations: DRB1 showed the most TCR associations and HLA-C the fewest in a later analysis, as rates varied by HLA locus. For TCR beta chains, V- and J-gene trimming was later linked to a missense DCLRE1C variant. According to a later analysis, donors in an Asian-associated ancestry cluster reportedly had fewer N-insertions than the approximately 670-donor mean.

V lost 4 bases to trimming and J lost 6 bases, with 13 bases between them. This CDR3 has 14 residues. The germline CDR1 and CDR2 sequences are MNHEY and SVGAGI. In the case of this clone: What it recognizes is unknown.

Use of 60 Vbeta and 13 Jbeta primers characterized the PCR. Some clones are missing from TCRdb's copy, which holds only in-frame ones; the method was immunoSEQ multiplex PCR. This sample carries approximately 200,000 clones, over 70% of them seen once, and the ten largest clones take less than 4%. Sequenced input: PBMCs. The TCR sequence derives from a woman aged 25 to 39 in good health and CMV-seropositive. V gene TRBV6-5 combines with J gene TRBJ2-1; D not certain. The CDR3 DNA is TGTGCCAGCAGTTCGATCCACTACTCCAATGAGCAGTTCTTC. It yields the protein CASSSIHYSNEQFF.